Following are 13 T cell receptor beta chains from one sample sequenced in a study of shared clonotypes between healthy human individuals (dated by TCRdb to 2020 to 2022). Library preparation used the immunoSEQ multiplex PCR assay. What TCRdb holds here is the immuneACCESS table cut down to in-frame rearrangements. Part of the clones is not present; checked against another copy, under half of the missing clones reflect an unresolved V gene, and the others are unexplained. In this sample the table shows 780,000 or so clones, 72% of which occur a single time. The leading ten clones occupy under 2% of the sample. The specimen sequenced was memory CD4+ T cells sorted from blood. The sample's cell subset or site, from its label and the paper: CD45RA-negative fraction. The receptors originated from a woman aged 25 to 39 in good health.

Turning to this clone: This same CDR3 is encoded by further DNA sequences in the sample. The chain employs TRBV6-1 and TRBJ1-2; tentatively, D is TRBD1 (5 bases). CDR3 length equals 13 residues. Germline CDR1 MNHNS, CDR2 SASEGT. The V and J ends lost 5 bases and 1 base respectively, with 8 bases between them. In nucleotides, the CDR3 is TGTGCCAGCAGTCCTCAGGGTAACTATGGCTACACCTTC. Translation gives CASSPQGNYGYTF.

The rearrangement joins TRBV4-2 to TRBJ1-2; D remains unclear. Germline CDR1 is LGHNA and CDR2 is YNFKEQ. The ends were cut back, 2 bases at V and 3 bases at J, with 10 bases in the middle. CDR3 size: 14 residues. CDR3 sequence reads: CASSQTFGDYGYTF. The CDR3 nucleotides read TGTGCCAGCAGCCAAACTTTCGGAGACTATGGCTACACCTTC.

The V call is TRBV28, the J call TRBJ2-7; D possibly corresponds to TRBD2 (6 bases). Trimming took off 5 bases at V and 2 bases at J, with 13 bases between the two ends. The CDR3 covers 14 residues. Germline values: CDR1 MDHEN, CDR2 SYDVKM. CDR3 nucleotides: TGTGCCAGCAGTATAAGCGGGTACCCCTACGAGCAGTACTTC. It specifies CASSISGYPYEQYF. The full variable domain, its missing parts supplied by reference TRBV28 and TRBJ2-7, is DVKVTQSSRYLVKRTGEKVFLECVQDMDHENMFWYRQDPGLGLRLIYFSYDVKMKEKGDIPEGYSVSREKKERFSLILESASTNQTSMYLCASSISGYPYEQYFGPGTRLTVT.

The CDR3 sequence: CASSHNDRNHYEQYF. The CDR3, as DNA: TGTGCCAGCAGCCATAACGACAGGAATCACTACGAGCAGTACTTC. This rearrangement joins TRBV28 to TRBJ2-7, with D maybe TRBD1 (6 bases). V lost 6 bases and J 3 bases, leaving 18 bases between the germline ends. The germline V gene encodes CDR1 MDHEN and CDR2 SYDVKM. The CDR3 extends over 15 amino acids.

The chain employs TRBV19 and TRBJ2-2, with TRBD2 as a possible D gene (5 bases). The length of the CDR3 is 14 residues. The germline V gene has CDR1 LNHDA and CDR2 SQIVND (reference sequence). Trimming pared 3 bases from V and 5 bases from J, leaving 10 bases between. The CDR3 bases are TGTGCCAGTAGTATTGGGAGTGTAACCGGGGAGCTGTTTTTT. Protein: CASSIGSVTGELFF.

V and J are TRBV18 and TRBJ1-1; the D gene is possibly TRBD1 (6 bases). The CDR3 length is 14 residues. V was clipped by 0 bases and J by 3 bases, with 8 bases between them. Germline-derived CDR1 and CDR2 are KGHSH and LQKENI. CDR3 nucleotide sequence: TGTGCCAGCTCACCACCGCACAGGGACACTGAAGCTTTCTTT. Translated, it gives CASSPPHRDTEAFF.

The CDR3 DNA reads as TGTGCCAGCAGCTTAGAAGTGAGAGCTTTCTTT. It encodes CASSLEVRAFF. The chain recombines TRBV11-2 with TRBJ1-1, with no clear D. V was trimmed by 0 bases and J by 10 bases, leaving 6 bases between them. Germline V lookup: CDR1 SGHAT, CDR2 FQNNGV. This CDR3 has 11 residues.

The chain carries TRBV7-9 and TRBJ2-5; a weak D match, TRBD1 (5 bases). Trimming removed 5 bases from V and 1 base from J, with 11 bases in between. The CDR3 has 14 residues. Germline V gives CDR1 SEHNR, CDR2 FQNEAQ (reference sequence). The CDR3, as DNA: TGTGCCAGCAGCCCTCAGGGTTTCCAAGAGACCCAGTACTTC. This sequence encodes CASSPQGFQETQYF. The complete variable domain, with remaining parts taken from reference TRBV7-9 and TRBJ2-5, reads DTGVSQNPRHKITKRGQNVTFRCDPISEHNRLYWYRQTLGQGPEFLTYFQNEAQLEKSRLLSDRFSAERPKGSFSTLEIQRTEQGDSAMYLCASSPQGFQETQYFGPGTRLLVL.

This clone has only a few counts. The chain employs TRBV19 and TRBJ2-1, with TRBD1 matching 8 bases. This CDR3 spans 15 amino acids. Trimming removed 6 bases from V and 4 bases from J; junction bases left unmatched: 8. Germline values: CDR1 LNHDA, CDR2 SQIVND (reference sequence). The CDR3: CASSPDRGGYNEQFF. The CDR3 bases are TGTGCCAGTAGCCCTGACAGGGGTGGTTACAATGAGCAGTTCTTC.

This chain uses TRBV27 with TRBJ1-1; D possibly corresponds to TRBD1 (5 bases). V lost 2 bases, J lost 4 bases, and 20 bases lay in between. The CDR3 is made up of 17 amino acids. Germline V lookup: CDR1 MNHEY, CDR2 SMNVEV (reference sequence). CDR3 nucleotide sequence: TGTGCCAGCAGTTTAGGGGTGTTCGGTCAGGGCGGCACTGAAGCTTTCTTT. Translation gives CASSLGVFGQGGTEAFF.

The chain recombines TRBV7-2 with TRBJ1-2; D is possibly TRBD1 (5 bases). CDR1 and CDR2 (germline): SGHTA, FQGNSA. Trimming took off 4 bases at V and 9 bases at J, with 21 bases between the two ends. This CDR3 has 15 amino acids. The CDR3 sequence is CASSSDRRGLVRYTF. The CDR3 DNA sequence: TGTGCCAGCAGCTCAGACCGGAGGGGCCTCGTCCGCTACACCTTC.

The chain is built from TRBV5-1 and TRBJ2-2; D possibly corresponds to TRBD1 (5 bases). CDR1 and CDR2 (germline): SGHRS, YFSETQ. Trimming removed 4 bases at V and 2 bases at J, with 12 bases between. This CDR3 spans 15 amino acids. The CDR3 DNA sequence: TGCGCCAGCAGCAGGCAGCAGGGCAACACCGGGGAGCTGTTTTTT. Translation: CASSRQQGNTGELFF. The full variable domain, with the rest looked up from reference TRBV5-1 and TRBJ2-2, is KAGVTQTPRYLIKTRGQQVTLSCSPISGHRSVSWYQQTPGQGLQFLFEYFSETQRNKGNFPGRFSGRQFSNSRSEMNVSTLELGDSALYLCASSRQQGNTGELFFGEGSRLTVL.

This sequence joins TRBV27 and TRBJ1-1; TRBD1 matches 7 bases. V lost 4 bases and J lost 6; bases outside the gene matches: 5. The CDR3 runs to 13 residues. CDR1 is MNHEY and CDR2 is SMNVEV in the germline V gene (reference sequence). The CDR3 bases are TGTGCCAGCAGTTCAACAGGGGTGGCTGAAGCTTTCTTT. This codes for CASSSTGVAEAFF.